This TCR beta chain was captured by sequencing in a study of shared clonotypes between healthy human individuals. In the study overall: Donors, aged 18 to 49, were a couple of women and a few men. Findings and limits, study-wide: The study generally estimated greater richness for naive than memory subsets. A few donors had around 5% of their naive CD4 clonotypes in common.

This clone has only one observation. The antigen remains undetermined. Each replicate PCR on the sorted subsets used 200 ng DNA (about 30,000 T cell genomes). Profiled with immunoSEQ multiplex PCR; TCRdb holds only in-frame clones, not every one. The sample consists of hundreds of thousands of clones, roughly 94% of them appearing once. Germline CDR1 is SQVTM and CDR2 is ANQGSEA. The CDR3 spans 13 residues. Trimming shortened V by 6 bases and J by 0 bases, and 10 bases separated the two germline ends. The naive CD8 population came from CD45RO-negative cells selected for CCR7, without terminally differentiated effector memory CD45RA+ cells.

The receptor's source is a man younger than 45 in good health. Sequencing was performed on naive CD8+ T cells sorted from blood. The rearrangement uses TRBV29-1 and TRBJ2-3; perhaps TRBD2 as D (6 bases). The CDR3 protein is CSVAGLSTDTQYF. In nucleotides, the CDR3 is TGCAGCGTAGCGGGCTTGAGCACAGATACGCAGTATTTT.